The 20 T cell receptor beta chains in this list originate from one sample, sequenced in a study of cytomegalovirus exposure and HLA in healthy donors. PCR was performed using 60 Vbeta and 13 Jbeta primers. TCRdb keeps only in-frame clones here, not all; method: immunoSEQ multiplex PCR. The table has about 67,000 clones, 80% to 90% seen once; the top ten hold around 10%. Sample: PBMCs. These receptors came from a woman aged 25 to 39 in good health and CMV-seropositive.

V is TRBV5-1 and J is TRBJ2-1; 8 nucleotides align to TRBD2. CDR3 length: 13 residues. V was pared by 4 bases and J by 10 bases, with 7 bases of the junction left unmatched. Per germline, CDR1 SGHRS and CDR2 YFSETQ. The CDR3 DNA follows: TGCGCCAGCAGCCCGTTAGCGGGACTCGAGCAGTTCTTC. Encoded protein: CASSPLAGLEQFF.

The J gene is TRBJ1-5, the V gene TRBV5-1; tentatively, D is TRBD1 (5 bases). V was clipped by 2 bases and J by 4 bases, with 13 bases between them. Germline lookup yields CDR1 SGHRS and CDR2 YFSETQ. This CDR3 spans 15 amino acids. The CDR3 DNA is TGCGCCAGCAGCTTAACGGCCGGGGGGAATCAGCCCCAGCATTTT. As protein: CASSLTAGGNQPQHF.

The chain links TRBV28 to TRBJ2-1; D unclear. Germline lookup yields CDR1 MDHEN and CDR2 SYDVKM. Trimming shortened V by 3 bases and J by 0 bases, and 12 bases separated the two germline ends. This CDR3 region has 16 residues. The CDR3: CASSLSKSSSYNEQFF. CDR3 in DNA: TGTGCCAGCAGTTTGTCAAAGTCGAGCTCCTACAATGAGCAGTTCTTC.

The chain recombines TRBV18 with TRBJ2-4, with 9 bases matching TRBD1. The CDR3 has 17 amino acids. J lost 7 bases, V lost 1 base, and 11 bases had no gene match. Germline CDR1 KGHSH, CDR2 LQKENI. CDR3 coding DNA: TGTGCCAGCTCACCACAGTTTTTTCCGGGACAGGGCAACATTCAGTACTTC. This encodes CASSPQFFPGQGNIQYF.

The chain has TRBV30 and TRBJ2-3, with D tentatively TRBD1 (5 bases). Trimming pared 7 bases from V and 2 bases from J, leaving 16 bases between. The germline V gene has CDR1 GTSNPN and CDR2 SVGIG (reference sequence). The CDR3 is 14 residues long. The DNA of the CDR3 is TGTGCCTTGTCTAGACCGGACATCACAGATACGCAGTATTTT. Amino acid sequence: CALSRPDITDTQYF.

V and J are TRBV18 and TRBJ1-5; 7 nucleotides line up with TRBD1. This CDR3 contains 19 residues. J gave up 0 bases and V 3 bases, and 14 bases lay outside the gene matches. From germline, CDR1 is KGHSH and CDR2 LQKENI. The CDR3: CASSPDRALSTYSNQPQHF. The CDR3 DNA reads as TGTGCCAGCTCACCCGACAGGGCGCTTTCTACCTATAGCAATCAGCCCCAGCATTTT.

The chain is built from TRBV5-1 and TRBJ2-7, with 7 positions matching TRBD1. Germline values: CDR1 SGHRS, CDR2 YFSETQ. Unmatched junction bases numbered 7, after V lost 2 bases and J lost 5 bases. The CDR3 is 14 amino acids. CDR3 coding DNA: TGCGCCAGCAGCTTAAACAGGGGTGTCAACGAGCAGTACTTC. It encodes CASSLNRGVNEQYF.

The rearrangement uses TRBV27 and TRBJ1-2, with a weak D call TRBD1 (6 bases). Germline lookup yields CDR1 MNHEY and CDR2 SMNVEV (reference sequence). CDR3 length equals 13 residues. V was cut by 2 bases and J by 8 bases, with 12 bases left in between. CDR3 nucleotide sequence: TGTGCCAGCAGTTTAGTGACAGGATGGGGCTACACCTTC. It specifies CASSLVTGWGYTF.

V usage is TRBV29-1 and J usage is TRBJ2-6; D perhaps matches TRBD2 (5 bases). The V and J ends lost 4 bases and 3 bases respectively, with 7 bases between them. This CDR3 contains 13 residues. Germline V gene lookup returns CDR1 SQVTM and CDR2 ANQGSEA. Here the CDR3 DNA reads TGCAGCGTTGCCGGGGATGGGGCCAACGTCCTGACTTTC. Translating gives CSVAGDGANVLTF.

In its sample, this clone was seen once. The rearrangement joins TRBV2 to TRBJ1-5; D perhaps matches TRBD1 (5 bases). Deletions cut 4 bases from V and 0 bases from J, with 13 bases between. This CDR3 region has 16 residues. The germline V gene encodes CDR1 SNHLY and CDR2 FYNNEI. The CDR3, as DNA: TGTGCCAGCAGTGGGCCGGGACTCCGTAGCAATCAGCCCCAGCATTTT. It codes for CASSGPGLRSNQPQHF.

This sequence joins TRBV5-1 and TRBJ1-1, with 7 bases lining up with TRBD1. Germline CDR1 SGHRS, CDR2 YFSETQ. V lost 4 bases to trimming and J lost 2 bases; unmatched junction nucleotides: 5. There are 14 residues in the CDR3. The DNA for the CDR3 is TGCGCCAGCAGCCTGTGGACAGGTAACACTGAAGCTTTCTTT. It yields the protein CASSLWTGNTEAFF.

This sequence joins TRBV4-1 and TRBJ2-1; TRBD2 might be the D (6 bases). This CDR3 has 14 residues. Between the trimmed V and J ends, which lost 4 bases and 5 bases, there was a span of 12 bases. Germline-derived CDR1 and CDR2 are MGHRA and YSYEKL. The CDR3 here is CASSLGQRDNEQFF. The CDR3 DNA is TGCGCCAGCAGCCTCGGGCAGCGGGACAATGAGCAGTTCTTC.

V usage is TRBV5-1 and J usage is TRBJ2-3; perhaps TRBD2 as D (5 bases). The CDR3 has 14 residues. V was cut by 3 bases and J by 4 bases, with 12 bases left in between. CDR1 is SGHRS and CDR2 is YFSETQ in the germline V gene. The CDR3 loop reads CASSSWTLPDTQYF. CDR3 sequence (DNA): TGCGCCAGCAGCTCATGGACTCTCCCAGATACGCAGTATTTT.

The rearrangement joins TRBV6-4 to TRBJ2-1; 9 nucleotides match TRBD1. This CDR3 has 16 residues. Germline V CDR1 and CDR2: MRHNA, SNTAGT. The V gene end was trimmed by 6 bases and the J gene end by 4 bases; junction bases not matched to a gene: 10. Here the CDR3 DNA reads TGTGCCAGCAGCTCTTTCTCAGGGACAGGGTACAATGAGCAGTTCTTC. This gives the protein CASSSFSGTGYNEQFF.

The chain has TRBV6-5 and TRBJ1-2, with D possibly TRBD1 on 5 matching bases. Trimming took off 6 bases at V and 7 bases at J, with 9 bases between the two ends. Germline loops: CDR1 MNHEY, CDR2 SVGAGI. This CDR3 has 11 amino acids. CDR3 sequence: CASSQGGGYTF. For the CDR3, the DNA is TGTGCCAGCAGCCAGGGAGGTGGCTACACCTTC.

The chain uses TRBV11-2 and TRBJ1-1, with TRBD1 as a possible D gene (5 bases). Germline V gives CDR1 SGHAT, CDR2 FQNNGV. With 1 base removed from V and 2 bases from J, the gap between germline ends came to 11 bases. The CDR3 totals 15 residues. The CDR3 loop is CASSLVGDRNTEAFF. For the CDR3, the DNA is TGTGCCAGCAGCTTAGTAGGGGATCGAAACACTGAAGCTTTCTTT.

The rearrangement links TRBV28 to TRBJ2-4; TRBD1 matches 7 bases. J was trimmed by 7 bases and V by 10 bases; bases with no gene match: 4. Germline CDR1 MDHEN, CDR2 SYDVKM. The CDR3 is 11 residues long. The CDR3, as DNA: TGTGCCATAACGGACAGGAACATTCAGTACTTC. Translating gives CAITDRNIQYF.

The chain combines TRBV2 with TRBJ2-2; 8 bases fit TRBD1. Germline V gives CDR1 SNHLY, CDR2 FYNNEI. The CDR3 contains 15 residues. Losses at the gene ends were 5 bases for V and 3 bases for J; bases not matched to a gene: 5. As DNA, the CDR3 is TGTGCCAGCAGTAACGGACAGGGAGACACCGGGGAGCTGTTTTTT. Protein sequence: CASSNGQGDTGELFF. Variable domain in full (rest from reference TRBV2 and TRBJ2-2): EPEVTQTPSHQVTQMGQEVILRCVPISNHLYFYWYRQILGQKVEFLVSFYNNEISEKSEIFDDQFSVERPDGSNFTLKIRSTKLEDSAMYFCASSNGQGDTGELFFGEGSRLTVL.

The chain carries TRBV5-1 and TRBJ2-3; D call uncertain. The CDR3 runs to 13 residues. V lost 6 bases and J 4 bases, leaving 12 bases between the germline ends. CDR1 is SGHRS and CDR2 is YFSETQ in the germline V gene. Written as DNA, the CDR3 is TGCGCCAGCATGTTCGGAGAAGCAGATACGCAGTATTTT. This sequence encodes CASMFGEADTQYF.

This clone was seen a few times. V usage is TRBV28 and J usage is TRBJ2-6, with no clear D. Germline V lookup: CDR1 MDHEN, CDR2 SYDVKM. V lost 3 bases, J lost 0 bases, and 12 bases lay in between. This CDR3 region has 17 residues. CDR3 sequence reads: CASSLSAVYSGANVLTF. The CDR3 DNA reads as TGTGCCAGCAGTTTGTCGGCGGTATACTCTGGGGCCAACGTCCTGACTTTC.